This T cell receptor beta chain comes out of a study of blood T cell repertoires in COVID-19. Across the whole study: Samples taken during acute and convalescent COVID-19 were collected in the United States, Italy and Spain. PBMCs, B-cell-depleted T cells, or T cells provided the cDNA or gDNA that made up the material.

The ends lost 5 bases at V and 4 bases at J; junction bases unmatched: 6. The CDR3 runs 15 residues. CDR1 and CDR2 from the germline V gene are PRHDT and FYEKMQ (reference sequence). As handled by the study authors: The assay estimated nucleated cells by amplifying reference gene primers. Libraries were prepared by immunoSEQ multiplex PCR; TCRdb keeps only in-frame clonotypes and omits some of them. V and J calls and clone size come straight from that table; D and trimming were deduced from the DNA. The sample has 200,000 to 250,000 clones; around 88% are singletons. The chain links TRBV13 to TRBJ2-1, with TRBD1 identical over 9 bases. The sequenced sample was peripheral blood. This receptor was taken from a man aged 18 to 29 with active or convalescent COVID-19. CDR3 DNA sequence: TGTGCCAGCAGCCCATCGGGACAGGGATACAATGAGCAGTTCTTC. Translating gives CASSPSGQGYNEQFF.